This T cell receptor (beta chain) appears in the sequencing data of a study of PD-L1 blockade in urothelial cancer. Study background: Male sex and bladder-origin urothelial cancer characterized about 85% of the 29 patients. Across blood samples, T cells had a median count of approximately 130,000. General observations from the study: Patients with durable benefit had greater blood expansion of tumor-associated TCR clones 3 weeks into treatment.

Germline CDR1 ENHRY, CDR2 SYGVKD. The CDR3 runs to 14 residues. The germline V and J ends were trimmed by 5 bases and 1 base, with 11 bases remaining between them. For this clone: The antigen remains undetermined.

The table came from immunoSEQ multiplex PCR; TCRdb's copy has only in-frame clones and leaves some out. The table shows about 69,000 clones, with roughly 91% occurring only once. The sequence came from a man in his 60s with urothelial cancer. The sample in question was PBMCs, obtained around atezolizumab (anti-PD-L1) treatment. The rearrangement joins TRBV10-3 to TRBJ2-5; weak D call: TRBD2 (6 bases). CDR3: CAISPGLLQETQYF. The CDR3, as DNA: TGTGCCATCAGTCCGGGACTCCTCCAAGAGACCCAGTACTTC.